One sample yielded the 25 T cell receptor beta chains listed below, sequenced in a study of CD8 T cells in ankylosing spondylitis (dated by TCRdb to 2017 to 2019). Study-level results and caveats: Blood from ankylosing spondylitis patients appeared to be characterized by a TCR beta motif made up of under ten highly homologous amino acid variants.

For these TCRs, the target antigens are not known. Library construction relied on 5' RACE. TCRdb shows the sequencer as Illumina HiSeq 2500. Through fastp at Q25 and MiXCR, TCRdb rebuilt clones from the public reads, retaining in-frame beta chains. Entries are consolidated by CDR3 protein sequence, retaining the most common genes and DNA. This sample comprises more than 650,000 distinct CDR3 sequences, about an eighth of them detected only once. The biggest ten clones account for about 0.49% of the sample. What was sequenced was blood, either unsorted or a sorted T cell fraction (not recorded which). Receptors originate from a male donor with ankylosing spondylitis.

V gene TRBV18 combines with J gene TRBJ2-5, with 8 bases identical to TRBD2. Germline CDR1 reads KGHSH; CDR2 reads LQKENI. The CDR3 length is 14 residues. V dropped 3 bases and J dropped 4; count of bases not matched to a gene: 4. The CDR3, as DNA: TGTGCCAGCTCACCCGGGACTAGAGTAGAGACCCAGTACTTC. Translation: CASSPGTRVETQYF. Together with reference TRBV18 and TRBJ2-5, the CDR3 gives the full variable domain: NAGVMQNPRHLVRRRGQEARLRCSPMKGHSHVYWYRQLPEEGLKFMVYLQKENIIDESGMPKERFSAEFPKEGPSILRIQQVVRGDSAAYFCASSPGTRVETQYFGPGTRLLVL.

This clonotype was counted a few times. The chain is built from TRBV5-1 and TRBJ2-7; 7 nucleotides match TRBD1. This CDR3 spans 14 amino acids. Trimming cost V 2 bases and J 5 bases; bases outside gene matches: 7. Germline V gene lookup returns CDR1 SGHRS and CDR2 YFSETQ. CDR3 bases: TGCGCCAGCAGCTTTGGAGAAGGGGGCGACGAGCAGTACTTC. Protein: CASSFGEGGDEQYF. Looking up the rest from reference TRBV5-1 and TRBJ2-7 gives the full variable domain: KAGVTQTPRYLIKTRGQQVTLSCSPISGHRSVSWYQQTPGQGLQFLFEYFSETQRNKGNFPGRFSGRQFSNSRSEMNVSTLELGDSALYLCASSFGEGGDEQYFGPGTRLTVT.

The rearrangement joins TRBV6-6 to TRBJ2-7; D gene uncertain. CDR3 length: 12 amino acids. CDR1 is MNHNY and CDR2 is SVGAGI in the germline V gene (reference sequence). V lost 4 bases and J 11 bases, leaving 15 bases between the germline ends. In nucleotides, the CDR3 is TGTGCCAGCAGTTCCGGGCCTGGTGAGAAGTACTTC. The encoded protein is CASSSGPGEKYF.

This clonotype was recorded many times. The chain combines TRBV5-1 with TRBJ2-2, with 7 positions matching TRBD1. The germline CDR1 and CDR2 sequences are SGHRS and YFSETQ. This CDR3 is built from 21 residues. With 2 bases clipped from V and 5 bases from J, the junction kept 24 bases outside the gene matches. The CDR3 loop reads CASSLYTHHPGTVKWTGELFF. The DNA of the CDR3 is TGCGCCAGCAGCTTATACACCCACCATCCAGGGACAGTGAAGTGGACCGGGGAGCTGTTTTTT.

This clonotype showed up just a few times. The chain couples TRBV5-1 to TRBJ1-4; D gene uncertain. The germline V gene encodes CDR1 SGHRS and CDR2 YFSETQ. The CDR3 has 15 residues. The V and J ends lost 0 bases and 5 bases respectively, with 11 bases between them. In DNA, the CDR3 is TGCGCCAGCAGCTTGGGGGTACAGCAGAATGAAAAACTGTTTTTT. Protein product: CASSLGVQQNEKLFF.

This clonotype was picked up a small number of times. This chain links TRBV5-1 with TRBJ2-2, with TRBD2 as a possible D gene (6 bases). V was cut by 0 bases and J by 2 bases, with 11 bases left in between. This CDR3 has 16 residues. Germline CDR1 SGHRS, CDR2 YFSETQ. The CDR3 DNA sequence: TGCGCCAGCAGCTTGGGGAGGGGCCGAAACACCGGGGAGCTGTTTTTT. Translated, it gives CASSLGRGRNTGELFF.

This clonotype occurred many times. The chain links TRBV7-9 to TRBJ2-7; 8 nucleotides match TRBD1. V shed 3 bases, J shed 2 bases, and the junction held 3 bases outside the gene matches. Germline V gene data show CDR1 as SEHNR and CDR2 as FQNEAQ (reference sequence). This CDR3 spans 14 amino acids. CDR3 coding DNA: TGTGCCAGCAGCTTTTCGGGACAGGCCTACGAGCAGTACTTC. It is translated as CASSFSGQAYEQYF.

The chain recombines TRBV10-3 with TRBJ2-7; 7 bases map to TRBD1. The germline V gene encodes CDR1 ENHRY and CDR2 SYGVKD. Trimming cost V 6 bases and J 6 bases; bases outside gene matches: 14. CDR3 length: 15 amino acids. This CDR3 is CAISNGAGGPTEQYF. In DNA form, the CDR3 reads TGTGCCATCAGCAATGGGGCAGGGGGACCCACCGAGCAGTACTTC.

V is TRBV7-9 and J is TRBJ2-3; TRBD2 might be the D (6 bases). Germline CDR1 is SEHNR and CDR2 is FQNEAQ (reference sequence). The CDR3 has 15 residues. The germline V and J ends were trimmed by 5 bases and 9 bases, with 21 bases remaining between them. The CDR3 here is CASSLGTAGLRTQYF. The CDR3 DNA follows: TGTGCCAGCAGCCTCGGGACCGCGGGGTTACGCACGCAGTATTTT.

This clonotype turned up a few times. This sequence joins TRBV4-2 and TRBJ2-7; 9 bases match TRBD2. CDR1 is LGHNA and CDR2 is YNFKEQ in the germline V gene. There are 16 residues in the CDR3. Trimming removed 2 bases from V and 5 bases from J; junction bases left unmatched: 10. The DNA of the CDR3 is TGTGCCAGCAGCCAAAGCCGAAGTAGCGGGAGAGACGAGCAGTACTTC. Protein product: CASSQSRSSGRDEQYF.

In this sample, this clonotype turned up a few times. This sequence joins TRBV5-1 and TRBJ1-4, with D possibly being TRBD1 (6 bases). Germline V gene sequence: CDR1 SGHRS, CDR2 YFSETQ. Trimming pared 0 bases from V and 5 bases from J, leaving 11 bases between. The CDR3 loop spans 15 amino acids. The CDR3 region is CASSLEAGANEKLFF. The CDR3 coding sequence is TGCGCCAGCAGCTTGGAGGCAGGGGCAAATGAAAAACTGTTTTTT.

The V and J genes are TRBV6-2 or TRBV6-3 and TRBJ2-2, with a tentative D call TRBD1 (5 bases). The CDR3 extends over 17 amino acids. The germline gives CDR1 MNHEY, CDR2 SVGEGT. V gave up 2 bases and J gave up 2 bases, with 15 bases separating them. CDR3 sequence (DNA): TGTGCCAGCAGTTACAGTTTCAGGGCACTTAACACCGGGGAGCTGTTTTTT. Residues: CASSYSFRALNTGELFF.

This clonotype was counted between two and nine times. In DNA, the CDR3 is TGTGCCTTTGGAAAGGGGTCCTACGAGCAGTACTTC. It codes for CAFGKGSYEQYF. This chain connects TRBV30 to TRBJ2-7; TRBD1 might be the D (5 bases). V shed 7 bases and J shed 1 base, with 11 bases lying between them. CDR1 and CDR2 from the germline V gene are GTSNPN and SVGIG (reference sequence). This CDR3 has 12 amino acids.

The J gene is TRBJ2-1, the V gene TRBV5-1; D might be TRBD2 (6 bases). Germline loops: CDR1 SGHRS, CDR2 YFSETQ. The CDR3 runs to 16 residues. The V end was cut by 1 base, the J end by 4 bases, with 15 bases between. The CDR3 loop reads CASSLWTGALYNEQFF. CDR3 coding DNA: TGCGCCAGCAGCTTGTGGACGGGAGCGCTTTACAATGAGCAGTTCTTC.

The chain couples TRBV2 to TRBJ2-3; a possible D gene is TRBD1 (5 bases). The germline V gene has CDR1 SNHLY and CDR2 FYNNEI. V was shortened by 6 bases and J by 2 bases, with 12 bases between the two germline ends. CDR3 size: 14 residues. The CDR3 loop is CASSVLTATDTQYF. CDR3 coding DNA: TGTGCCAGCAGCGTATTGACAGCCACAGATACGCAGTATTTT. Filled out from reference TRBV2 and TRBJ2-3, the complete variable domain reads EPEVTQTPSHQVTQMGQEVILRCVPISNHLYFYWYRQILGQKVEFLVSFYNNEISEKSEIFDDQFSVERPDGSNFTLKIRSTKLEDSAMYFCASSVLTATDTQYFGPGTRLTVL.

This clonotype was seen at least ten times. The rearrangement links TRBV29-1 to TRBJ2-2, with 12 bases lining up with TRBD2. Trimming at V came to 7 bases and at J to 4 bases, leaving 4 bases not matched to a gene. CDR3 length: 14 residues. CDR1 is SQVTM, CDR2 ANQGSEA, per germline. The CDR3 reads CSAASGRATGELFF. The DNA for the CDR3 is TGCAGCGCCGCTAGCGGGAGGGCCACCGGGGAGCTGTTTTTT.

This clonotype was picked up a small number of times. This chain's CDR3 is CASSQDYGRLETQYF. CDR3 DNA: TGTGCCAGCAGCCAAGATTATGGTCGTCTCGAGACCCAGTACTTC. The chain combines TRBV4-2 with TRBJ2-5; no firm D call. The CDR3 spans 15 residues. Germline V CDR1 and CDR2: LGHNA, YNFKEQ. Trimming cost V 0 bases and J 5 bases, with 13 bases left between them.

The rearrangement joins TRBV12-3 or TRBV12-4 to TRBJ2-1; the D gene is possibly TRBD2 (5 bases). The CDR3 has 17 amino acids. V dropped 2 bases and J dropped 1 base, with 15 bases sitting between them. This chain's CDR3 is CASSLPHGKESYNEQFF. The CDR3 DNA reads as TGTGCCAGCAGTTTACCTCACGGGAAGGAGTCCTACAATGAGCAGTTCTTC.

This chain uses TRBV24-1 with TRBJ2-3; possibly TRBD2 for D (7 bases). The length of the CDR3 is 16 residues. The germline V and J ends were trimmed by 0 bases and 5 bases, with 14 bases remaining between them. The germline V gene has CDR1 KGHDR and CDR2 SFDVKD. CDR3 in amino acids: CATSDLLFGGQDTQYF. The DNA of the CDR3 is TGTGCCACCAGTGATTTGCTATTCGGGGGGCAAGATACGCAGTATTTT.

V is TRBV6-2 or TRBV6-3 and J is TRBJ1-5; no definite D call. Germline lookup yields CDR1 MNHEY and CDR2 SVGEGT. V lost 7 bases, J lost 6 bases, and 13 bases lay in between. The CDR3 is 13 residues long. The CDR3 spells CASKLRVSQPQHF. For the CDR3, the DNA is TGTGCCAGCAAACTACGTGTCAGTCAGCCCCAGCATTTT.

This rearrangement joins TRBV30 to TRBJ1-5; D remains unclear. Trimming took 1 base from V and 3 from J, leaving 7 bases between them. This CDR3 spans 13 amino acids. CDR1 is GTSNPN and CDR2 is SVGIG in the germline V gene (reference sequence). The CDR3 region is CAWSDRDNQPQHF. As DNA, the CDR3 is TGTGCCTGGAGTGATAGGGACAATCAGCCCCAGCATTTT.

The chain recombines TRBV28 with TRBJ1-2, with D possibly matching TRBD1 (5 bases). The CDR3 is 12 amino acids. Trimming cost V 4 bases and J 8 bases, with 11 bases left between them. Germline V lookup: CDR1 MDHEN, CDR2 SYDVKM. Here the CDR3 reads CASSSRVVGYTF. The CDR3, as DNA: TGTGCCAGCAGTTCCAGGGTTGTGGGCTACACCTTC.

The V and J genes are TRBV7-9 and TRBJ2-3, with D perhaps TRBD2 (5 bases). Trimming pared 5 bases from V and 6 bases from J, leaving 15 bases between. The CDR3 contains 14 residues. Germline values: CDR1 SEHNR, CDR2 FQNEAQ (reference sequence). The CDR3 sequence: CASSRTVVGDTQYF. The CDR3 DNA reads TGTGCCAGCAGCCGGACTGTGGTAGGGGATACGCAGTATTTT.

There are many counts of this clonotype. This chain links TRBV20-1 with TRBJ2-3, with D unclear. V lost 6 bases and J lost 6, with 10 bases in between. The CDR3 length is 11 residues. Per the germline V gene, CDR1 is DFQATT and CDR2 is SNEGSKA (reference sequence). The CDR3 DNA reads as TGCAGTGCCAAACATGGGGATACGCAGTATTTT. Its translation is CSAKHGDTQYF.

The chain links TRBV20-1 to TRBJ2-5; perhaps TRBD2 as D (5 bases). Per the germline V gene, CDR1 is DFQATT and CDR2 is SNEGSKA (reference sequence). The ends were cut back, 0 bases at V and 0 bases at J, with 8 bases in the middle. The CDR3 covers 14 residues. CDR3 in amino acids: CSARDSGNQETQYF. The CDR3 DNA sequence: TGCAGTGCTAGAGATTCGGGGAACCAAGAGACCCAGTACTTC.